This T cell receptor (beta chain) came from a study of vaccination effects on CD4 cells after COVID-19. Study details: Samples collected post-vaccine were obtained a median of 72 days after the second dose. The study, taken as a whole, reports: Substantial clonal contraction characterized both infection- and vaccine-induced clones late after vaccination.

About this clone: Its antigen is as yet unknown.

ViraFEST used viral peptide pools to expand antigen-specific CD4+ T cells before sequencing. On roughly day 10 of culture, CD4+ T cells were separated out. All study participants received two doses of BNT162b2 or mRNA-1273 vaccine. All vaccine recipients tested negative for nucleocapsid antibodies and had never contracted SARS-CoV-2 infection. Profiled with immunoSEQ multiplex PCR; TCRdb holds only in-frame clones, not every one. The profile shows roughly 71,000 clones, approximately 82% of them singletons. CDR3 length: 15 amino acids. J was trimmed by 8 bases and V by 6 bases; bases with no gene match: 15. CDR1 is LNHDA, CDR2 SQIVND, per germline (reference sequence).

J is TRBJ1-2 and V is TRBV19; 7 nucleotides match TRBD1. The source was CD4+ T cells from PBMCs cultured with HCoV-229E spike peptides, collected after COVID-19 vaccination. The TCR comes from a human donor who received a COVID-19 vaccine. The DNA for the CDR3 is TGTGCCAGTAGCCCCTGGGACAGCCGGGCGAAAGGCTACACCTTC. It encodes CASSPWDSRAKGYTF.